Following are 25 T cell receptor beta chains from one sample sequenced in a study of cytomegalovirus exposure and HLA in healthy donors (dated 2017 in TCRdb). Libraries were prepared through the immunoSEQ multiplex PCR assay. The multiplex PCR relied on a mix of 60 forward primers for TCR Vbeta segments and 13 reverse primers for TCR Jbeta segments. TCRdb obtained this table from immuneACCESS and retained in-frame rearrangements with V and J assigned. These tables miss some clones; where compared with another copy, unresolved V genes account for less than half of the shortfall, and the remainder is unexplained. In this sample the table shows about 120,000 clones, around 80% of which occur a single time. Of the sample, 3.5% to 4.5% is held by the ten largest clones. The specimen was PBMCs. The receptors shown here come from a man aged 25-45 years in good health and CMV-seropositive.

J is TRBJ2-7 and V is TRBV5-1; TRBD1 is a possible D gene (6 bases). This CDR3 has 15 residues. V lost 4 bases and J 2 bases, leaving 16 bases between the germline ends. The germline CDR1 and CDR2 sequences are SGHRS and YFSETQ. Here the CDR3 DNA reads TGCGCCAGCAGCATGCCTGAGACAGGACCCTACGAGCAGTACTTC. Translated: CASSMPETGPYEQYF.

For this clone: The same CDR3 is also encoded by other DNA sequences in this sample. The chain is built from TRBV7-3 and TRBJ2-3; unclear D gene. Per the germline V gene, CDR1 is SGHTA and CDR2 is FQGTGA. The length of the CDR3 is 13 residues. The V end was cut by 0 bases, the J end by 4 bases, with 5 bases between. The CDR3 region is CASSLTGPDTQYF. The CDR3 nucleotides read TGTGCCAGCAGCTTAACGGGCCCAGATACGCAGTATTTT. The full variable domain, in which reference TRBV7-3 and TRBJ2-3 provide the parts outside the CDR3, is GAGVSQTPSNKVTEKGKYVELRCDPISGHTALYWYRQSLGQGPEFLIYFQGTGAADDSGLPNDRFFAVRPEGSVSTLKIQRTERGDSAVYLCASSLTGPDTQYFGPGTRLTVL.

This chain connects TRBV11-3 to TRBJ2-7, with 7 bases matching TRBD1. Germline assignment: CDR1 SGHNT and CDR2 YENEEA. The CDR3 covers 14 residues. V was clipped by 6 bases and J by 2 bases; unmatched bases: 7. The CDR3, as DNA: TGTGCCAGCAGTCCACAGGGGTCGACCTACGAGCAGTACTTC. This codes for CASSPQGSTYEQYF.

The CDR3 sequence: CASSLSRGLEQYF. In nucleotides, the CDR3 is TGTGCCAGCAGCTTATCCAGGGGGCTGGAGCAGTACTTC. This chain links TRBV7-2 with TRBJ2-7; 8 bases map to TRBD1. CDR1 SGHTA and CDR2 FQGNSA come from the germline V gene. There are 13 residues in the CDR3. Trimming removed 2 bases from V and 7 bases from J; junction bases left unmatched: 4.

The chain employs TRBV7-2 and TRBJ1-2; weak D call: TRBD1 (6 bases). Trimming removed 0 bases from V and 4 bases from J, with 12 bases in between. Per germline, CDR1 SGHTA and CDR2 FQGNSA. The CDR3 runs 15 residues. The CDR3 nucleotides read TGTGCCAGCAGCTTAGCTAGTCAGGGGAGCTATGGCTACACCTTC. Protein: CASSLASQGSYGYTF. The entire variable domain, with the rest obtained from reference TRBV7-2 and TRBJ1-2, is as follows: GAGVSQSPSNKVTEKGKDVELRCDPISGHTALYWYRQSLGQGLEFLIYFQGNSAPDKSGLPSDRFSAERTGGSVSTLTIQRTQQEDSAVYLCASSLASQGSYGYTFGSGTRLTVV.

This clone was counted between two and nine times. This sample also contains other DNA sequences that code for the same CDR3. The chain recombines TRBV9 with TRBJ1-1; D gene unclear. Between the trimmed V and J ends, which lost 4 bases and 0 bases, there was a span of 10 bases. This CDR3 spans 14 amino acids. Germline CDR1 is SGDLS and CDR2 is YYNGEE. CDR3 in amino acids: CASSPRSMNTEAFF. CDR3 in DNA: TGTGCCAGCAGCCCCCGCAGTATGAACACTGAAGCTTTCTTT.

The chain employs TRBV9 and TRBJ1-1, with D unclear. The CDR3 has 15 residues. Germline lookup yields CDR1 SGDLS and CDR2 YYNGEE. Trimming stripped 0 bases from V and 0 bases from J, with 9 bases between. The CDR3 region is CASSVGSRLNTEAFF. The CDR3 nucleotides read TGTGCCAGCAGCGTAGGTTCCAGGCTGAACACTGAAGCTTTCTTT. The full variable domain, in which reference TRBV9 and TRBJ1-1 provide the parts outside the CDR3, is DSGVTQTPKHLITATGQRVTLRCSPRSGDLSVYWYQQSLDQGLQFLIQYYNGEERAKGNILERFSAQQFPDLHSELNLSSLELGDSALYFCASSVGSRLNTEAFFGQGTRLTVV.

The chain uses TRBV7-2 and TRBJ1-4, with 8 nucleotides matching TRBD1. From germline, CDR1 is SGHTA and CDR2 FQGNSA. The CDR3 sequence is 16 residues long. Trimming cost V 0 bases and J 7 bases; bases outside gene matches: 7. CDR3 residues: CASSLADRAPREKLFF. In nucleotides, the CDR3 is TGTGCCAGCAGCTTAGCGGACAGGGCCCCTCGTGAAAAACTGTTTTTT. The full variable domain, in which reference TRBV7-2 and TRBJ1-4 provide the parts outside the CDR3, is GAGVSQSPSNKVTEKGKDVELRCDPISGHTALYWYRQSLGQGLEFLIYFQGNSAPDKSGLPSDRFSAERTGGSVSTLTIQRTQQEDSAVYLCASSLADRAPREKLFFGSGTQLSVL.

The chain joins TRBV18 to TRBJ2-1; a possible D gene is TRBD2 (5 bases). V lost 3 bases, J lost 1 base, and 13 bases lay in between. CDR1 and CDR2 (germline): KGHSH, LQKENI. CDR3 length equals 16 residues. In DNA, the CDR3 is TGTGCCAGCTCACCGACTCGGGAAGCGTCCTACAATGAGCAGTTCTTC. This codes for CASSPTREASYNEQFF.

This sequence joins TRBV5-3 and TRBJ1-2, with D perhaps TRBD1 (6 bases). TRBV5-3 is marked as an open reading frame, function uncertain. The V end was cut by 0 bases, the J end by 3 bases, with 18 bases between. CDR3 length: 17 residues. The chain's CDR3 is CARSLARGTATYYGYTF. Here the CDR3 DNA reads TGTGCCAGAAGCTTGGCTAGGGGGACGGCAACCTACTATGGCTACACCTTC.

This chain joins TRBV9 and TRBJ1-4; no clear D. Germline CDR1 and CDR2: SGDLS and YYNGEE. V was cut by 4 bases and J by 7 bases, with 11 bases left in between. This CDR3 has 13 residues. The DNA of the CDR3 is TGTGCCAGCAGCCGACTCGACGGTGAAAAACTGTTTTTT. Protein sequence: CASSRLDGEKLFF.

About this clone: One end of the junction fails to match germline, which may point to a read error. The J gene is TRBJ2-7, the V gene TRBV7-2; D not certain. The CDR3 is 12 residues long. Germline V CDR1 and CDR2: SGHTA, FQGNSA. CDR3 loop: CAGSLDGYEQYF. The CDR3 nucleotides are TGTGCCGGCAGCTTAGACGGCTACGAGCAGTACTTC.

This chain connects TRBV30 to TRBJ1-1; D gene ambiguous. CDR3 length: 11 amino acids. Germline CDR1 and CDR2: GTSNPN and SVGIG (reference sequence). Trimming removed 1 base at V and 10 bases at J, with 10 bases between. CDR3 in amino acids: CAWSGGVGAFF. The CDR3 coding sequence is TGTGCCTGGAGTGGGGGAGTCGGAGCTTTCTTT. The variable domain in full, with the rest retrieved from reference TRBV30 and TRBJ1-1, is SQTIHQWPATLVQPVGSPLSLECTVEGTSNPNLYWYRQAAGRGLQLLFYSVGIGQISSEVPQNLSASRPQDRQFILSSKKLLLSDSGFYLCAWSGGVGAFFGQGTRLTVV.

The V and J genes are TRBV4-3 and TRBJ2-3; 10 nucleotides agree with TRBD2. In germline, CDR1 is LGHNA, CDR2 YSLEER. The CDR3 is 20 amino acids. J lost 2 bases, V lost 0 bases, and 14 bases had no gene match. CDR3: CASSQDNVGIAGGYTDTQYF. For the CDR3, the DNA is TGCGCCAGCAGCCAAGATAATGTGGGGATAGCGGGGGGTTACACAGATACGCAGTATTTT.

CDR3 protein: CSVVSGYEQYF. The CDR3 DNA is TGCAGCGTTGTGTCAGGGTACGAGCAGTACTTC. The chain recombines TRBV29-1 with TRBJ2-7; tentative D call: TRBD1 (5 bases). The germline V and J ends were trimmed by 4 bases and 4 bases, with 8 bases remaining between them. Germline-derived CDR1 and CDR2 are SQVTM and ANQGSEA. The CDR3 totals 11 residues.

This clone was seen once. In DNA, the CDR3 is TGTGCCACCAGCAGAGCGGGGTCTAAGCGGTATTTT. Protein product: CATSRAGSKRYF. The J gene is TRBJ2-3, the V gene TRBV15, with a weak D call TRBD2 (5 bases). Germline values: CDR1 LNHNV, CDR2 YYDKDF (reference sequence). Trimming cost V 1 base and J 14 bases, with 13 bases left between them. CDR3 length equals 12 residues.

This rearrangement joins TRBV6-1 to TRBJ1-5; D not certain. V dropped 1 base and J dropped 10 bases, with 8 bases sitting between them. The CDR3 is 12 amino acids. Germline CDR1 MNHNS, CDR2 SASEGT. CDR3 sequence: CASSEGGIPQHF. Here the CDR3 DNA reads TGTGCCAGCAGTGAAGGTGGCATACCCCAGCATTTT.

The rearrangement links TRBV7-9 to TRBJ2-5; D perhaps matches TRBD2 (5 bases). The J call is uncertain, as TRBJ2-7 better fits the DNA end. Germline V lookup: CDR1 SEHNR, CDR2 FQNEAQ (reference sequence). CDR3 length: 11 amino acids. CDR3 sequence: CATESGREQYF. Here the CDR3 DNA reads TGTGCCACCGAAAGCGGACGCGAGCAGTACTTC.

This chain links TRBV10-3 with TRBJ1-2; 9 bases are shared with TRBD1. CDR3 length equals 16 residues. V gave up 4 bases and J gave up 2 bases; unmatched junction bases: 8. CDR1 and CDR2 from the germline V gene are ENHRY and SYGVKD. CDR3 coding DNA: TGTGCCATCAGTGCTCAAGGACAGGGGCCCAACTATGGCTACACCTTC. Residues: CAISAQGQGPNYGYTF.

V gene TRBV7-9 combines with J gene TRBJ2-3; D possibly corresponds to TRBD2 (5 bases). The germline V gene encodes CDR1 SEHNR and CDR2 FQNEAQ (reference sequence). Trimming left V 5 bases short and J 6 bases short, with 12 bases between. The CDR3 sequence is 13 residues long. The CDR3 sequence: CASSRRVADTQYF. CDR3 DNA sequence: TGTGCCAGCAGCCGTAGAGTAGCGGATACGCAGTATTTT.

V usage is TRBV21-1 and J usage is TRBJ1-2; the table's D call, TRBD1, has no DNA check behind it. TRBV21-1 is recorded as a pseudogene. CDR3 size: 15 residues. The CDR3 spells CASSTQGRGYYGYTF. The CDR3 bases are TGTGCCAGCAGCACCCAGGGCAGGGGCTACTACGGCTACACCTTC.

A few counts support this clone. V gene TRBV7-8 combines with J gene TRBJ2-7, with 13 bases fitting TRBD2. With V trimmed by 6 bases and J by 4 bases, 6 bases remained unmatched. The CDR3 has 15 amino acids. The V gene's germline CDR1 is SGHVS and CDR2 FQNEAQ. The CDR3 bases are TGTGCCAGCAGTTGGACTAGCGGGAGCGGGTACGAGCAGTACTTC. Its translation is CASSWTSGSGYEQYF.

DNA for the CDR3: TGCGCCAGCAGGGCAGGGACTAGCGAGGGCTACGAGCAGTACTTC. This gives the protein CASRAGTSEGYEQYF. This chain uses TRBV5-1 with TRBJ2-7, with TRBD2 matching over 10 bases. Germline assignment: CDR1 SGHRS and CDR2 YFSETQ. The CDR3 contains 15 residues. Trimming took 5 bases from V and 3 from J; bases not matched to a gene: 8.

This chain joins TRBV7-2 and TRBJ2-7, with D possibly being TRBD1 (5 bases). CDR1 and CDR2 from the germline V gene are SGHTA and FQGNSA. This CDR3 has 13 amino acids. V gave up 6 bases and J gave up 4 bases, with 13 bases separating them. This CDR3 reads CASSSTVSYEQYF. The DNA of the CDR3 is TGTGCCAGCAGTTCGACAGTGTCGTACGAGCAGTACTTC. The full variable domain, in which reference TRBV7-2 and TRBJ2-7 provide the parts outside the CDR3, is GAGVSQSPSNKVTEKGKDVELRCDPISGHTALYWYRQSLGQGLEFLIYFQGNSAPDKSGLPSDRFSAERTGGSVSTLTIQRTQQEDSAVYLCASSSTVSYEQYFGPGTRLTVT.

The CDR3: CASSFGDTEAFF. CDR3 nucleotides: TGTGCCAGCAGCTTCGGGGATACTGAAGCTTTCTTT. The chain joins TRBV11-2 to TRBJ1-1, with unresolved D. CDR3 size: 12 residues. The V and J ends lost 3 bases and 5 bases respectively, with 7 bases between them. From germline, CDR1 is SGHAT and CDR2 FQNNGV.